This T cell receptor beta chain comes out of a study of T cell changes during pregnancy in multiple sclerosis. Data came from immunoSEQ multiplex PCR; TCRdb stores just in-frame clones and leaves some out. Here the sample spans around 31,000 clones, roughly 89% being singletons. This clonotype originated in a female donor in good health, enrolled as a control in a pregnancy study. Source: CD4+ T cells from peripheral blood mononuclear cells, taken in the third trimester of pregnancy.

The chain's CDR3 is CAWTPPAGYTGELFF. CDR3 nucleotides: TGTGCCTGGACTCCTCCAGCGGGATACACCGGGGAGCTGTTTTTT. The gene calls are TRBV30 and TRBJ2-2, with 7 bases matching TRBD2. The CDR3 runs to 15 residues. V gave up 4 bases and J gave up 3 bases; unmatched junction bases: 8. Germline V lookup: CDR1 GTSNPN, CDR2 SVGIG (reference sequence).